The TCR beta chain under discussion was sequenced for a study of blood T cell repertoires in COVID-19 (dated by TCRdb to 2018 to 2021). About the study as a whole: The collaborator samples originated in the United States, Italy and Spain and spanned the acute and convalescent phases of COVID-19. Where available, HLA class I and class II types were taken from metadata supplied by the sample provider and were not determined by assay-based typing. A freely available public database, intended as a resource for researchers studying the immune response to SARS-CoV-2, is where the repertoires were released. The material from the prospective study consisted of cDNA or gDNA derived from T cells, B-cell-depleted T cells, or PBMCs. The samples were drawn from two sources: the first 160 participants of the ongoing ImmuneRACE study, and some 1,300 subjects contributed by 6 global collaborators. Nearly every sample came with metadata listing a de-identified subject ID, COVID-19 status, age in years and sex. Subjects who had been exposed to COVID-19, were actively infected with it, or had recovered from it provided the deeply sampled blood TCRbeta repertoires that made up the dataset. Broader findings and caveats from the paper: The amount of clinical and demographic metadata varied by source and participant and was provided uncurated.

Each collaborating institution followed its own protocols to collect whole blood in K2EDTA tubes. For TCRbeta analysis, collaborators shipped samples in one of three forms: frozen whole blood, isolated PBMCs, or DNA extracted from either of those sample types. TCRbeta CDR3 regions were amplified from genomic DNA using the immunoSEQ Assay, a bias-controlled multiplex PCR. The study's own analysis went as follows. The number of nucleated cells in each sample was estimated from the amplification of reference gene primers within the assay. To quantify the absolute abundance of each unique TCRbeta CDR3 rearrangement, sequence reads were collapsed and filtered. For each sample, productive Simpson clonality was calculated as the square root of Simpson's diversity index across productive rearrangements. TCRdb took this table from immuneACCESS and kept in-frame rearrangements with V and J called. Such tables lack part of the clones; where checked against another copy, unresolved V genes explain under half of the gap, and the rest is unexplained. V, J and clone size were drawn from that table, and D and trimming were deduced from the DNA. In this sample the table shows 350,000 to 450,000 clones, more than 85% of which occur a single time. The ten largest account for 3% of the sample.

Comment on this clone: Its antigen is not yet known. It has no much larger one-base neighbor in the sample; base qualities were not kept.

Sequences GTSNPN (CDR1) and SVGIG (CDR2) are obtained from the germline V gene (reference sequence). The CDR3 covers 13 residues, taking in both the cysteine and the phenylalanine. The only DNA kept is the CDR3, 39 bases in frame from the first base. The trim is 3 bases for V and 2 bases for J, with a gap of 10 bases between the germline ends. The sequence joins TRBV30 to TRBJ1-2; TRBD1 is a possible D gene, resting on 6 matching bases. Sequenced sample: peripheral blood. This clonotype was obtained from a human donor in a cohort sampled during active COVID-19. The DNA reads as follows: TGTGCCTGGAGGCCTGGACAGAACTATGGCTACACCTTC. Its product reads: CAWRPGQNYGYTF.